This T cell receptor (beta chain) was captured in a study of T cell responses to AZD1222 COVID-19 vaccine. Study-level background: Some second doses came at about 4 weeks and others at about 12 weeks; these were pooled. General study points: There were vaccine-associated CD4 TCRs across spike, dominant at 160-218 and 743-854. Repertoires in all cases were sampled only once the peak T cell response had passed. The donors showed a predominance of white British ancestry and of females, with possible underestimation of clonal diversity.

The CDR3 runs 13 residues. Germline-derived CDR1 and CDR2 are SGHDN and FVKESK. Trimming stripped 0 bases from V and 0 bases from J, with 2 bases between. Data came from immunoSEQ multiplex PCR; TCRdb stores just in-frame clones and leaves some out. The sample includes about 85,000 clones, around 85% of them seen just once. For this clone: Its specificity is not known.

The source was peripheral blood, collected on day 0 of AZD1222 vaccination. The origin of this receptor is an adult in good health. The rearrangement links TRBV14 to TRBJ1-1, with unresolved D. CDR3 protein: CASSQDMNTEAFF. In DNA, the CDR3 is TGTGCCAGCAGCCAAGATATGAACACTGAAGCTTTCTTT.